The entry below gives a single T cell receptor (beta chain) sequence along with its context. Trimming stripped 9 bases from V and 2 bases from J, with 19 bases between. The length of the CDR3 is 16 residues. CDR1 is SGHVS and CDR2 is FNYEAQ in the germline V gene. The record originates from a study of blood T cell repertoires in COVID-19. As processed by the authors: Reference gene primer amplification gave nucleated cell count estimates. Here immunoSEQ multiplex PCR was the method, and the copy in TCRdb shows in-frame clones only, minus some. V, J and clone size derive from that table, while D and trimming were established from the DNA sequence. The sample comprises some 50,000 clones, 87% of which are singletons, and 2.1% rests with the top ten.

The sample comprised peripheral blood. This chain uses TRBV7-6 with TRBJ2-2; tentative D call: TRBD2 (6 bases). This clonotype was sampled from a woman aged 80 or over with COVID-19, enrolled during active disease. The CDR3 DNA reads as TGTGCCAGTATCCCAGGCCCGGGGGTAAACACCGGGGAGCTGTTTTTT. Translating gives CASIPGPGVNTGELFF.